Shown below are 23 T cell receptor beta chains from a single sample sequenced in a study of response to subunit inactivated influenza vaccine. TCRdb processed the RT-PCR reads anew with MiXCR; each CDR3 protein has one entry. This sample has about 180,000 distinct CDR3 sequences, with over 8.5% found just once. Sequencing used CD8+ T cells sorted from PBMCs, obtained around 2 years after vaccination. Receptors were obtained from a man aged 50 to 75 who received an inactivated influenza vaccine.

This chain joins TRBV12-3 or TRBV12-4 and TRBJ2-1; 7 positions agree with TRBD1. J lost 7 bases, V lost 7 bases, and 10 bases had no gene match. The CDR3 runs 14 residues. CDR3 sequence (DNA): TGTGCCAGCACTGAACAGGGGAACGGGAATGAGCAGTTCTTC. Its protein product is CASTEQGNGNEQFF.

The chain uses TRBV9 and TRBJ2-1; 11 positions agree with TRBD2. Germline loops: CDR1 SGDLS, CDR2 YYNGEE. This CDR3 contains 15 residues. V trimming: 5 bases; J trimming: 5 bases; junction bases outside the gene matches: 6. The CDR3 nucleotides read TGTGCCAGCAGTAATAGCGGGAGGGTGAACAATGAGCAGTTCTTC. This translates into CASSNSGRVNNEQFF.

In this sample, this clonotype turned up a few times. The rearrangement uses TRBV6-1 and TRBJ2-5, with a possible D match to TRBD1 (5 bases). Trimming removed 6 bases at V and 2 bases at J, with 16 bases between. The CDR3 extends over 15 amino acids. Germline-derived CDR1 and CDR2 are MNHNS and SASEGT. The DNA of the CDR3 is TGTGCCAGCAGCCTCACCCTGGGGCCTCAAGAGACCCAGTACTTC. Protein: CASSLTLGPQETQYF.

This clonotype was recorded a few times. The chain uses TRBV4-3 and TRBJ2-1; perhaps TRBD2 as D (6 bases). The CDR3 runs to 15 residues. V dropped 4 bases and J dropped 0 bases, with 10 bases sitting between them. Looked up from germline, CDR1 is LGHNA and CDR2 is YSLEER. The CDR3 loop is CASSPLAYSYNEQFF. CDR3 in DNA: TGCGCCAGCAGCCCGCTAGCGTACTCCTACAATGAGCAGTTCTTC.

This clonotype has a count of ten or more. The chain has TRBV4-3 and TRBJ1-2; no definite D call. This CDR3 is built from 14 residues. Trimming removed 0 bases from V and 8 bases from J, with 13 bases in between. From germline, CDR1 is LGHNA and CDR2 YSLEER. In DNA, the CDR3 is TGCGCCAGCAGCCAAGATTGGAGGGAAGGAGGCTACACCTTC. This codes for CASSQDWREGGYTF.

In this sample, this clonotype turned up a few times. The rearrangement uses TRBV28 and TRBJ1-5, with D possibly matching TRBD1 (5 bases). This CDR3 region has 14 residues. The V gene lost 10 bases and the J gene lost 0 bases, with 13 bases spanning the gap. Germline assignment: CDR1 MDHEN and CDR2 SYDVKM. This chain's CDR3 is CATGAVYSNQPQHF. As DNA, the CDR3 is TGTGCCACCGGGGCTGTCTATAGCAATCAGCCCCAGCATTTT.

V usage is TRBV28 and J usage is TRBJ2-1, with D unclear. V was shortened by 3 bases and J by 6 bases, with 12 bases between the two germline ends. The CDR3 loop spans 14 amino acids. The germline V gene encodes CDR1 MDHEN and CDR2 SYDVKM. The chain's CDR3 is CASSFQRASNEQFF. DNA of the CDR3: TGTGCCAGCAGTTTCCAACGAGCATCCAATGAGCAGTTCTTC.

CDR3 amino acids: CASSQGLQGAGELFF. The CDR3 bases are TGTGCCAGCAGCCAGGGCCTTCAGGGGGCTGGGGAGCTGTTTTTT. This rearrangement joins TRBV3-1 to TRBJ2-2, with TRBD1 matching over 8 bases. Germline assignment: CDR1 LGHDT and CDR2 YNNKEL (reference sequence). The V gene end was trimmed by 3 bases and the J gene end by 8 bases; junction bases not matched to a gene: 8. The CDR3 contains 15 residues. The full variable domain, rest sourced from reference TRBV3-1 and TRBJ2-2, is DTAVSQTPKYLVTQMGNDKSIKCEQNLGHDTMYWYKQDSKKFLKIMFSYNNKELIINETVPNRFSPKSPDKAHLNLHINSLELGDSAVYFCASSQGLQGAGELFFGEGSRLTVL.

The CDR3 region is CASSEYGAGDTQYF. The DNA for the CDR3 is TGTGCCAGCAGTGAATACGGCGCGGGAGATACGCAGTATTTT. The V and J genes are TRBV25-1 and TRBJ2-3; D may be TRBD2 (5 bases). CDR3 length equals 14 residues. V was clipped by 0 bases and J by 5 bases, with 9 bases between them. CDR1 and CDR2 (germline): MGHDK, SYGVNS.

This clonotype has a handful of counts. The chain is built from TRBV6-2 or TRBV6-3 and TRBJ1-5, with D perhaps matching TRBD1 (5 bases). This CDR3 region has 14 residues. The V end lost 6 bases, the J end lost 5 bases, and 14 bases lay between the germline ends. CDR1 and CDR2 (germline): MNHEY, SVGEGT. This CDR3 is CASSSGRMDQPQHF. The DNA of the CDR3 is TGTGCCAGCAGCTCGGGACGGATGGATCAGCCCCAGCATTTT.

This rearrangement joins TRBV4-1 to TRBJ2-7; no firm D call. CDR3 length equals 16 residues. Trimming took 0 bases from V and 6 from J, leaving 18 bases between them. The V gene's germline CDR1 is MGHRA and CDR2 YSYEKL. This CDR3 is CASSQELATPIGEQYF. CDR3 nucleotides: TGCGCCAGCAGCCAAGAATTGGCTACCCCAATTGGCGAGCAGTACTTC.

The chain joins TRBV3-1 to TRBJ2-5, with D possibly TRBD1 on 5 matching bases. Germline V gene sequence: CDR1 LGHDT, CDR2 YNNKEL (reference sequence). The V gene lost 1 base and the J gene lost 1 base, with 10 bases spanning the gap. The CDR3 covers 15 residues. In nucleotides, the CDR3 is TGTGCCAGCAGCCAAGCTGGACAATTCCAAGAGACCCAGTACTTC. Encoded protein: CASSQAGQFQETQYF.

There are a few counts of this clonotype. The chain joins TRBV4-3 to TRBJ2-1; 11 bases are shared with TRBD2. The length of the CDR3 is 15 residues. V lost 1 base to trimming and J lost 5 bases; unmatched junction nucleotides: 1. Germline V gene data show CDR1 as LGHNA and CDR2 as YSLEER. The CDR3 here is CASSQGLAGHNEQFF. CDR3 nucleotides: TGCGCCAGCAGCCAAGGACTAGCGGGGCACAATGAGCAGTTCTTC.

J is TRBJ2-1 and V is TRBV3-1; 15 bases match TRBD2. Germline CDR1 LGHDT, CDR2 YNNKEL (reference sequence). With 10 bases clipped from V and 4 bases from J, the junction kept 14 bases outside the gene matches. This CDR3 is 18 amino acids long. CDR3: CATCPPGLAGGLYNEQFF. As DNA, the CDR3 is TGTGCCACCTGCCCGCCCGGACTAGCGGGGGGGCTTTACAATGAGCAGTTCTTC.

This rearrangement joins TRBV12-3 or TRBV12-4 to TRBJ1-1; 9 bases fit TRBD1. V trimming: 5 bases; J trimming: 1 base; junction bases outside the gene matches: 5. CDR3 length: 15 residues. The CDR3 bases are TGTGCCAGCAGTCCACCGGGACAGGGGAACACTGAAGCTTTCTTT. It specifies CASSPPGQGNTEAFF.

In this sample, this clonotype turned up many times. J is TRBJ1-2 and V is TRBV5-6; unclear D gene. The ends were cut back, 0 bases at V and 0 bases at J, with 9 bases in the middle. Germline V gene sequence: CDR1 SGHDT, CDR2 YYEEEE. The length of the CDR3 is 15 residues. The chain's CDR3 is CASSLGRRANYGYTF. The CDR3 DNA reads as TGTGCCAGCAGCTTGGGACGTAGAGCTAACTATGGCTACACCTTC.

The J gene is TRBJ1-1, the V gene TRBV12-3 or TRBV12-4; D unresolved. This CDR3 spans 14 amino acids. V dropped 7 bases and J dropped 3 bases, with 15 bases sitting between them. The CDR3 DNA sequence: TGTGCCAGCAACCCGGAAGCCAAGTACACTGAAGCTTTCTTT. Protein sequence: CASNPEAKYTEAFF.

This clonotype has a handful of counts. This chain links TRBV7-9 with TRBJ2-2; weak D call: TRBD1 (6 bases). This CDR3 comprises 15 residues. The V end was cut by 3 bases, the J end by 5 bases, with 13 bases between. CDR1 and CDR2 from the germline V gene are SEHNR and FQNEAQ (reference sequence). In DNA form, the CDR3 reads TGTGCCAGCAGCTTTCGCGACAGGTTGACCGGGGAGCTGTTTTTT. Encoded protein: CASSFRDRLTGELFF.

This clonotype was picked up a small number of times. This chain connects TRBV7-6 to TRBJ1-5, with a tentative D call TRBD1 (5 bases). This CDR3 is 12 amino acids long. From germline, CDR1 is SGHVS and CDR2 FNYEAQ. The V end was cut by 4 bases, the J end by 16 bases, with 17 bases between. In DNA, the CDR3 is TGTGCCAGCAGCTCTCCGCTGGGGCTTCTTCATTTT. It yields the protein CASSSPLGLLHF.

The chain couples TRBV30 to TRBJ1-1; no definite D call. CDR1 is GTSNPN and CDR2 is SVGIG in the germline V gene (reference sequence). Trimming took off 4 bases at V and 0 bases at J, with 12 bases between the two ends. This CDR3 region has 14 residues. In DNA form, the CDR3 reads TGTGCCTGGAATCCAGGTGCACTGAACACTGAAGCTTTCTTT. It specifies CAWNPGALNTEAFF.

The chain employs TRBV20-1 and TRBJ2-5; no reliable D call. This CDR3 contains 13 residues. V was cut by 5 bases and J by 1 base, with 11 bases left in between. The germline V gene has CDR1 DFQATT and CDR2 SNEGSKA (reference sequence). DNA for the CDR3: TGCAGTGCTCCAAGACACCGCCAAGAGACCCAGTACTTC. Its protein product is CSAPRHRQETQYF.

The genes are TRBV7-2 and TRBJ2-2, with 9 bases lining up with TRBD1. Germline V CDR1 and CDR2: SGHTA, FQGNSA. V trimming: 5 bases; J trimming: 6 bases; junction bases outside the gene matches: 4. This CDR3 is built from 14 residues. The CDR3 region is CASSDRQGAGELFF. The CDR3 DNA reads as TGTGCCAGCAGCGACAGACAGGGGGCCGGGGAGCTGTTTTTT.

This clonotype has a handful of counts. The CDR3 region has the DNA TGTGCCAGCAGCGTAGCCCGGACAGGGTTCGGTGAGCAGTTCTTC. Amino acid sequence: CASSVARTGFGEQFF. The chain combines TRBV9 with TRBJ2-1; TRBD1 matches at 8 bases. Germline V lookup: CDR1 SGDLS, CDR2 YYNGEE. The junction had 8 bases not matched to a gene; V was cut back by 0 bases and J by 9 bases. This CDR3 spans 15 amino acids.